This T cell receptor beta chain was sequenced for a study of cytomegalovirus exposure and HLA in healthy donors (dated by TCRdb to about 2017). About the full investigation: In an earlier analysis of approximately 640 of the donors, 276 Gb of sequence data and approximately 100 million unique TCR beta sequences from about 179 million T cells were reported. Along with the approximately 670-subject first cohort, a separate validation cohort of around 110 different subjects was used. The T cell repertoires of about 700 subjects were profiled by immunosequencing and related to cytomegalovirus serostatus. An earlier analysis of around 580 of the donors used high-throughput TCR beta sequencing to judge whether each TCR beta V gene segment behaved as functional or pseudogenic. Among around 400 genotyped donors of the cohort, an average of approximately 240,000 unique TCR beta nucleotide sequences were sequenced per donor, roughly 20% of them non-productive. Around 330 gigabases of sequencing data and around 88 million unique TCR sequences made up an early release that covered several hundred HLA-typed donors. Typing coverage varied by locus: roughly 620-640 donors for A, B, C, DRB1 and DQB1; some 520 for DQA1; approximately 570 for DPA1; some 470 for DPB1. Roughly five DR-DQ haplotypes were treated as single units for association and clustering because of strong linkage in the cohort. To predict cytomegalovirus infection status, the study combined high-throughput TCR immunosequencing, statistical association of individual TCRs with disease status, and machine learning. Among the roughly 400 genotyped donors, approximately 82% belonged to the genetic ancestry cluster associated with self-reported Caucasian donors. HLA typing covered class I and class II loci at four-digit resolution. In a later genetic analysis, genome-wide SNP genotypes for 398 of the 666 donors were used, and that subset was treated as a discovery cohort. All discovery cohort repertoires had been generated on a single sequencing platform. The study aimed to test whether cataloging public T cell receptors could reveal signatures of past pathogen exposure. Alongside the repertoire data, information on donor age, sex, ethnicity and CMV serostatus was compiled. Rather than drawing on any new phenotypic data, the later analysis identified candidate immune exposures from TCR beta sequences and the way those sequences occurred across donors. A later analysis re-analyzed previously published TCR beta repertoires from 550 to 700 donors and added high-resolution HLA genotyping to study TCR occurrence patterns. Overall study results and their limits: According to a later analysis, parvovirus B19, influenza, CMV and Epstein-Barr virus appeared linked to several top co-occurrence clusters. According to a later analysis, TCR association rates differed among HLA loci, with DRB1 alleles showing the most associated TCRs and HLA-C alleles showing the fewest. Correlated functional status among segregating V segments might reflect linkage disequilibrium, but an unknown experimental factor could not be ruled out. While some public TCRs were present in many individuals, most TCR sequences turned up only very rarely across donors. In a later analysis, HLA-associated TCR beta chains were found to be more clonally expanded and to have lower generation probabilities than equally common non-associated chains. A further reported finding was that TCR beta sequences accurately predicted the HLA-A and HLA-B alleles for most subjects in the first cohort. In this cohort, only TCR beta chains were sequenced, and detectable features were limited by the absence of alpha or paired-chain data. The 87-base-pair reads could not distinguish some IMGT-functional V segments, including TRBV6-2 and TRBV6-3, so those segments were excluded. V-gene and J-gene trimming of TCR beta chains was associated with a missense DCLRE1C variant in a later genetic analysis, and the association was replicated in an independent cohort. Because HLA typing was unavailable for some donors at each locus, only the typed subset was used in association tests. At a false discovery rate of 0.05, a later analysis linked 16,000 or so TCR beta sequences to specific HLA alleles. According to a later analysis, most CMV-associated TCR beta chains appeared to be HLA-restricted, and the HLA associations seemed to be driven largely by CMV exposure. About 15 rarely observed V segments, including chromosome 9 orphons, were excluded from the earlier analysis of several hundred of the donors because counts were too low. When HLA alleles, especially DR and DQ, strongly co-occurred, TCR associations were difficult to assign to individual alleles. Roughly uniform sequencing depth across donors was assumed in presence/absence analyses, although this assumption may not hold. CMV serostatus was the only immune exposure information available for the cohort. According to a later genetic analysis, donors in an Asian-associated ancestry cluster had fewer N-insertions in productive TCRs than the roughly 670-donor mean. The study listed approximately 150 TCR beta chains as associated with cytomegalovirus. In an earlier analysis of 587 of the donors, most TCR beta V segments appeared in productive rearrangements about 90% or about 30% of the time, broadly matching IMGT annotations. The authors suggested that the approach could potentially be generalized to other disease states and immunological phenotypes. In vitro tests confirmed that three of the cytomegalovirus-associated TCR beta chains recognize cytomegalovirus antigens. A cluster of highly shared sequence variants was judged likely to represent a technical artifact of the sequencing pipeline. The classifier was reported to diagnose cytomegalovirus status with high specificity and sensitivity in both the original cohort and the validation cohort.

Details on this clone: Its antigen has not been determined.

Library preparation employed the immunoSEQ multiplex PCR assay. For the multiplex PCR, a mixture combining 60 forward primers for TCR Vbeta segments and 13 reverse primers for TCR Jbeta segments was used. Amplification of the CDR3 region of rearranged TCR beta genes was performed with a multiplex PCR assay on genomic DNA. Amplified TCR beta libraries were sequenced as 87-base-pair reads on the Illumina HiSeq System. Concerning the study's data processing: A later analysis tallied tens of millions of unique TCR beta chains across the 610 or so repertoires, and some 10 million of those chains were shared by two or more donors. Raw reads were error-corrected and collapsed into unique sequences with a nearest-neighbor algorithm that merged closely related sequences to remove PCR and sequencing errors. V, D and J gene segments were assigned by aligning CDR3 sequences to IMGT reference sequences. For a sequence to be retained, at least a six-nucleotide match to both a V gene segment and a J gene segment was required. A rearrangement counted as productive if the CDR3 had no stop codons and remained in frame with V and J, and every other rearrangement counted as non-productive. CDR3 was defined by IMGT convention, running from the second conserved V-encoded cysteine to the conserved J-encoded phenylalanine. The earlier analysis of about 570 of the donors excluded any sequence lacking an unambiguous match to a single V gene segment. An earlier analysis of some 610 of the donors called V segments functional above 56.7% productive rearrangements and segregating when the between-donor standard deviation exceeded 5%. A statistical classification framework was developed to diagnose cytomegalovirus status using the catalog of TCR beta chain sequences. In a later analysis, TCR nucleotide sequences were compared against IMGT/GENE-DB human TR gene sequences so that V and J genes could be assigned. The TCRdist pipeline was used in a later analysis to assign CDR3 sequences and most-parsimonious VDJ recombination scenarios. In a later analysis, every TCR beta chain was defined by the combination of its CDR3 amino acid sequence and its V-gene family, and reads without a unique V-gene family were dropped. In a later analysis, fewer than 650 highly shared, low-generation-probability nucleotide sequences were removed to address suspected cross-contamination and a sequencing artifact. A later analysis calculated a clonal expansion index for each public chain from normalized within-repertoire ranks of inferred template counts. Generation probabilities in a later analysis came from a VDJ recombination model fitted to out-of-frame rearrangements, and those results were checked against IGoR. In a later analysis, TCR-TCR, TCR-HLA and TCR-CMV co-occurrence was scored with hypergeometric tests, and a repertoire-size bias correction was applied to TCR pairs. To estimate false discovery rates, a later analysis permuted the HLA or CMV assignments 20 times. In a later analysis, co-occurring TCRs were grouped with DBSCAN, and TCRdist sequence similarity was added when clustering was performed within HLA-allele-positive subsets. Co-occurrence clustering excluded repertoires with fewer than 30,000 or more than 120,000 public chains, plus five with anomalous nucleotide sharing. Not all clones reach the TCRdb copy of this immuneACCESS table, which keeps in-frame sequences only. Checked studies attribute under half of the gap to unresolved V genes and leave the rest unexplained. Clone size and V and J calls were adopted from that table, with D and trimming inferred from the DNA. The table for this sample shows approximately 150,000 clones. The ten top clones hold about 1.4% of the sample.

Relative to germline, V is 5 bases shorter and J is 1 base shorter, with 14 bases between their ends. From the cysteine up to the phenylalanine, the CDR3 has a length of 15 residues. Just CDR3 DNA is preserved here, 45 bases in frame from base 1. CDR1 SGHTA and CDR2 FQGNSA are derived from the germline V gene. The cohort consisted of 650 to 700 healthy bone marrow donors. Cohort members were all nominally healthy when sampled, although unrecorded immune exposures were likely present. The donor was CMV seronegative and belonged to the group of under 400 seronegative cohort members. Each donor provided a peripheral blood sample, and peripheral blood mononuclear cells were used for TCR beta sequencing. Genomic DNA extraction from the blood cell samples was performed with the Qiagen DNeasy Blood Extraction Kit.

The chain uses TRBV7-2 and TRBJ2-5, with TRBD2 tentatively as D gene (7 bases match). This sequence originates from a woman aged 40 to 50 in good health and CMV-seronegative. The sample comprised PBMCs. The DNA sequence reads TGTGCCAGCAGCCCGAGGGGGGGCCCCCAAGAGACCCAGTACTTC. This yields the protein CASSPRGGPQETQYF.